This paragraph covers one T cell receptor (beta chain) sequence. The antigen remains unidentified. Germline lookup yields CDR1 ENHRY and CDR2 SYGVKD. The CDR3 has 11 amino acids. V lost 3 bases and J lost 7, with 6 bases in between. The PCR had 60 Vbeta and 13 Jbeta primers. Some clones are missing from TCRdb's copy, which holds only in-frame ones; the method was immunoSEQ multiplex PCR. The sample lists about 200,000 clones, around four fifths occurring once. The data are from a study of cytomegalovirus exposure and HLA in healthy donors. Study-level findings and limits: The authors considered a cluster of highly shared sequence variants likely to be a sequencing artifact.

The gene calls are TRBV10-3 and TRBJ1-1; D perhaps matches TRBD1 (6 bases). This clonotype was obtained from a woman aged 45-65 years in good health and CMV-seropositive. Source material: PBMCs. The CDR3 DNA is TGTGCCATCAGTGAACAGGGTGAAGCTTTCTTT. Protein: CAISEQGEAFF.